What follows are 21 T cell receptor beta chains derived from one specimen sequenced in a study of monozygotic twins with inflammatory bowel disease. TCRdb reprocessed the 5' RACE reads; each CDR3 protein has one entry and no DNA is given. The sample includes more than 110,000 distinct CDR3 sequences. Sequenced sample: blood. Receptors originate from a human donor with ulcerative colitis or Crohn's disease, or a healthy co-twin of an affected twin (not recorded which).

The chain uses TRBV18 and TRBJ2-7. Germline CDR1 reads KGHSH; CDR2 reads LQKENI. This CDR3 has 13 amino acids. The CDR3 sequence: CASSPPHNYEQYF.

The rearrangement uses TRBV19 and TRBJ2-1; the TRBD2 assignment by TCRdb is unverifiable without DNA. This CDR3 region has 15 residues. CDR1 and CDR2 (germline): LNHDA, SQIVND (reference sequence). This CDR3 is CASSIGGLPYNEQFF.

This chain connects TRBV5-1 to TRBJ1-1. CDR1 and CDR2 (germline): SGHRS, YFSETQ. This CDR3 spans 13 amino acids. The CDR3 sequence: CASSSGHNTEAFF.

The chain employs TRBV29-1 and TRBJ1-2; the TCRdb D gene call, TRBD1, has no DNA to confirm it. Germline loops: CDR1 SQVTM, CDR2 ANQGSEA. This CDR3 comprises 11 residues. CDR3 in amino acids: CSVGGNYGYTF.

This sequence joins TRBV2 and TRBJ2-7; the TRBD2 assignment by TCRdb is unverifiable without DNA. Germline lookup yields CDR1 SNHLY and CDR2 FYNNEI. The CDR3 contains 13 residues. The CDR3 loop reads CASTKEGYYEQYF.

The CDR3 is CASSQGDRGEAEAFF. The V call is TRBV28, the J call TRBJ1-1; TCRdb returns TRBD1, unconfirmable since there is no DNA. Germline lookup yields CDR1 MDHEN and CDR2 SYDVKM. This CDR3 contains 15 residues. Variable domain in full (rest from reference TRBV28 and TRBJ1-1): DVKVTQSSRYLVKRTGEKVFLECVQDMDHENMFWYRQDPGLGLRLIYFSYDVKMKEKGDIPEGYSVSREKKERFSLILESASTNQTSMYLCASSQGDRGEAEAFFGQGTRLTVV.

The rearrangement links TRBV7-9 to TRBJ2-1; TCRdb indicates TRBD1, and absent DNA this call remains unverified. This CDR3 region has 16 residues. The germline gives CDR1 SEHNR, CDR2 FQNEAQ (reference sequence). The CDR3 here is CASSLRGGSSYNEQFF.

V is TRBV20-1 and J is TRBJ2-1; TCRdb indicates TRBD2, and absent DNA this call remains unverified. The CDR3 loop spans 15 amino acids. Germline values: CDR1 DFQATT, CDR2 SNEGSKA (reference sequence). The chain's CDR3 is CSASLAVSSYNEQFF.

This sequence joins TRBV12-3 or TRBV12-4 and TRBJ2-7; lacking DNA, the TRBD1 call made by TCRdb goes unchecked. This CDR3 region has 13 residues. The CDR3 is CASSNTGYGEQYF.

This chain joins TRBV12-3 or TRBV12-4 and TRBJ1-1; TCRdb indicates TRBD1, and absent DNA this call remains unverified. The CDR3 contains 17 residues. This CDR3 is CASSLDRVGGRNTEAFF.

This chain joins TRBV30 and TRBJ1-3; TCRdb selects TRBD1, and the lack of DNA leaves this call unchecked. The CDR3 totals 16 residues. Germline V lookup: CDR1 GTSNPN, CDR2 SVGIG (reference sequence). CDR3 loop: CAWSLRRGNSGNTIYF.

The V call is TRBV6-1, the J call TRBJ2-2; without DNA, the TCRdb call of TRBD2 cannot be checked. This CDR3 spans 16 amino acids. The germline V gene has CDR1 MNHNS and CDR2 SASEGT. The CDR3 here is CASSELAGANTGELFF.

V and J are TRBV5-1 and TRBJ2-1; the TRBD2 assignment by TCRdb is unverifiable without DNA. Germline V lookup: CDR1 SGHRS, CDR2 YFSETQ. There are 15 residues in the CDR3. The chain's CDR3 is CASHETSGEGGEQFF.

V is TRBV9 and J is TRBJ2-7; TCRdb proposes TRBD2, but this gene call is untestable without DNA. The length of the CDR3 is 16 residues. Germline-derived CDR1 and CDR2 are SGDLS and YYNGEE. The CDR3 reads CASSVESTLTSLEQYF.

The rearrangement links TRBV30 to TRBJ1-1; the TCRdb D gene call, TRBD1, has no DNA to confirm it. There are 13 residues in the CDR3. The germline V gene has CDR1 GTSNPN and CDR2 SVGIG (reference sequence). The CDR3: CAWSVYGGSEAFF.

This CDR3 is CASSLGRISGNTIYF. The chain uses TRBV5-5 and TRBJ1-3. CDR3 length: 15 residues. Germline lookup yields CDR1 SGHKS and CDR2 YYEKEE (reference sequence).

The chain combines TRBV19 with TRBJ2-5; the D gene TCRdb calls, TRBD2, cannot be checked with no DNA. The germline V gene has CDR1 LNHDA and CDR2 SQIVND (reference sequence). CDR3 length: 14 amino acids. The CDR3 region is CASRTTSGQETQYF.

The chain joins TRBV7-6 to TRBJ2-3; TCRdb's D call of TRBD2 is untestable without DNA. Germline V CDR1 and CDR2: SGHVS, FNYEAQ. This CDR3 spans 20 amino acids. CDR3 in amino acids: CASSLGAAGGAAASTDTQYF.

The rearrangement joins TRBV19 to TRBJ1-1. Germline loops: CDR1 LNHDA, CDR2 SQIVND (reference sequence). The CDR3 runs to 14 residues. The CDR3 here is CASSIGGSNTEAFF.

The chain employs TRBV5-1 and TRBJ2-7; there is no DNA to check the TCRdb D call of TRBD1. This CDR3 is 16 amino acids long. Germline values: CDR1 SGHRS, CDR2 YFSETQ. CDR3 amino acids: CASSVGPGHSTYEQYF.

The chain carries TRBV28 and TRBJ2-4; without DNA, the TCRdb call of TRBD1 cannot be checked. The CDR3 contains 12 residues. The germline CDR1 and CDR2 sequences are MDHEN and SYDVKM. The CDR3 is CASRTGGNIQYF.